Sequencing of this T cell receptor (beta chain) was carried out in a study of blood T cell repertoires in COVID-19. In the original workflow: By means of reference gene primer amplification, nucleated cell counts were estimated. Using immunoSEQ multiplex PCR, the repertoire was profiled, and TCRdb retains in-frame clones only, with some absent. V and J calls and clone size are as listed in that table; D and trimming were resolved from the DNA. The sample has roughly 200,000 clones, about 85% seen once. The CDR3 covers 15 residues. From germline, CDR1 is SEHNR and CDR2 FQNEAQ (reference sequence). The V gene lost 1 base and the J gene lost 2 bases, with 8 bases spanning the gap.

Sequenced: peripheral blood. The rearrangement links TRBV7-9 to TRBJ1-4; D might be TRBD1 (5 bases). The receptor was isolated from a woman of 80 years or more with acute or convalescent COVID-19. CDR3 nucleotides: TGTGCCAGCAGCTTAGGGGGACTGACTAATGAAAAACTGTTTTTT. Its translation is CASSLGGLTNEKLFF.